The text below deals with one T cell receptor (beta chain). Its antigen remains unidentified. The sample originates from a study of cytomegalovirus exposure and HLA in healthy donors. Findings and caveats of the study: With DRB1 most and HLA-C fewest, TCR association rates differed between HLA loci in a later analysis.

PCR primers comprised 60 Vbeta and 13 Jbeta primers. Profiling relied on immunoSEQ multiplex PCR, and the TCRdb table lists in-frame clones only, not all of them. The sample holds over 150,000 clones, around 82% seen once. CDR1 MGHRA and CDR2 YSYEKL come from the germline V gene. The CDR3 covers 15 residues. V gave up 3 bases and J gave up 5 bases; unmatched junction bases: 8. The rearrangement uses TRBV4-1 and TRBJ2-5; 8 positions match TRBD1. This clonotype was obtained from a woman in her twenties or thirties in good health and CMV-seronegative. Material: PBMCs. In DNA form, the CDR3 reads TGCGCCAGCAGCCATCGACAGGGGAGGTTGGAGACCCAGTACTTC. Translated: CASSHRQGRLETQYF.